This T cell receptor (beta chain) was recovered during a study of regulatory T cells in long-lasting Graves disease. Overall study context: Graves' patients, diagnosed recently, had received antithyroid drugs under 3 months.

In building TCR beta libraries, iRepertoire HTBI primers were used together with Arm-PCR of CDR3 regions. TCRdb reprocessed the multiplex PCR reads via MiXCR and lists one record per CDR3 protein. The sample yields about 530,000 distinct CDR3 sequences, about 16% seen once. Trimming left V 4 bases short and J 4 bases short, with 11 bases between. The CDR3 is made up of 14 amino acids. Germline assignment: CDR1 SEHNR and CDR2 FQNEAQ (reference sequence). The time point denotes: newly diagnosed GD, antithyroid drugs for less than 3 months. Extracted RNA from PBMCs served as the source of the TCR library. There are many counts of this clonotype. The data also belong to a second study, concerning T cells in Graves' hyperthyroidism and ophthalmopathy.

This sequence was found in a woman aged 35-65 years with Graves disease. This chain links TRBV7-9 with TRBJ2-1; TRBD2 might be the D (5 bases). The material was peripheral blood mononuclear cells (PBMCs), obtained at new diagnosis, from a patient treated with antithyroid drugs. The CDR3 DNA reads as TGTGCCAGCAGCTCAGAGCCGGGATACAATGAGCAGTTCTTC. Translated, it gives CASSSEPGYNEQFF.